Each of the 2 T cell receptor beta chains below was sequenced from the same sample in a study of tumor-infiltrating lymphocytes in primary liver carcinoma. Using a constant-region primer together with ProtoScript II reverse transcriptase, TCR beta cDNA was made from roughly 500 ng of total RNA. Nested multiplex PCR, run for three rounds with slightly modified ARM-PCR, yielded TCR beta libraries. Researchers ran the first two PCR rounds for 10 cycles each with TRBV1-TRBV30 forward primers and a C-beta reverse primer. TCRdb reprocessed the multiplex PCR reads via MiXCR and lists one record per CDR3 protein. The data show some 190,000 distinct CDR3 sequences, approximately 80% seen once. Joint extraction of RNA and DNA used roughly 18-34 mg of bulk tissue that was unsorted. Sequenced input: tumor tissue from primary liver carcinoma. These receptors were obtained from a man aged 35 to 55 with primary liver carcinoma and hepatitis B virus infection.

As for this clonotype: One end of the junction is discordant with germline, which a read error may explain. The rearrangement joins TRBV11-1 to TRBJ1-2, with D uncertain. Germline V gene sequence: CDR1 SGHAT, CDR2 FQDESV (reference sequence). There are 13 residues in the CDR3. The CDR3: CASSFLHNYGYTF. CDR3 coding DNA: TGTGCCAGCAGCTTTCTCCATAACTACGGCTACACCTTC.

This clonotype was seen more than once but under ten times. One end of the junction fails to match germline, which may point to a read error. The V and J genes are TRBV11-1 and TRBJ1-6; D call uncertain. Germline lookup yields CDR1 SGHAT and CDR2 FQDESV (reference sequence). The CDR3 spans 13 residues. The CDR3 DNA reads TGTGCCAACAGCCGGATACTGGTTTCACCTCTCCACTTT. Translated: CANSRILVSPLHF.